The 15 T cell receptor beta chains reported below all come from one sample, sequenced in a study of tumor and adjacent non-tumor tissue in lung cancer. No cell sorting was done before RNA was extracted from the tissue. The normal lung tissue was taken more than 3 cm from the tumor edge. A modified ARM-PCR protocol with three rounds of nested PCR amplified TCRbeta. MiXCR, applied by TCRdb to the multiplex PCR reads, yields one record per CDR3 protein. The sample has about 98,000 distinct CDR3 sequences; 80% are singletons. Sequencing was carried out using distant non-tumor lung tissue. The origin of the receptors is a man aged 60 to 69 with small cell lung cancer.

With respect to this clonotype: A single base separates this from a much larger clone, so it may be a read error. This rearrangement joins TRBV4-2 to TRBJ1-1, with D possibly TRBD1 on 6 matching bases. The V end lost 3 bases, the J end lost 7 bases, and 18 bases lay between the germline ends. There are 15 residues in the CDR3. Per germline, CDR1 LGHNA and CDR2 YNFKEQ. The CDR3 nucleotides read TGTGCCAGCAGCCATGATTGGGGGGCCGCCGGTGAAGCTTTCTTT. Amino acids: CASSHDWGAAGEAFF.

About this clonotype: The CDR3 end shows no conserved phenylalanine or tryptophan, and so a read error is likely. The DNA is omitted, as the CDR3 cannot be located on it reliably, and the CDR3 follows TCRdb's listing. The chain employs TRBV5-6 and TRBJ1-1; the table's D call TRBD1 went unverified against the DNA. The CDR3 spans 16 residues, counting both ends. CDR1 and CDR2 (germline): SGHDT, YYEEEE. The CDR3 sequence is CASSLASGTANIEASL.

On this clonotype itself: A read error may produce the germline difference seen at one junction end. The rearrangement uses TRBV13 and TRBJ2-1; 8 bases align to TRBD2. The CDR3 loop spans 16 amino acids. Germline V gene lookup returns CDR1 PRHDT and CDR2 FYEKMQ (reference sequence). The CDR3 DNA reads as TGCGCCAGCAGCTTAGGGACTAGATCTCGATACAATGAGCAGTTCTTC. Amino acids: CASSLGTRSRYNEQFF. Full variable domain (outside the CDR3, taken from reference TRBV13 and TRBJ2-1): AAGVIQSPRHLIKEKRETATLKCYPIPRHDTVYWYQQGPGQDPQFLISFYEKMQSDKGSIPDRFSAQQFSDYHSELNMSSLELGDSALYFCASSLGTRSRYNEQFFGPGTRLTVL.

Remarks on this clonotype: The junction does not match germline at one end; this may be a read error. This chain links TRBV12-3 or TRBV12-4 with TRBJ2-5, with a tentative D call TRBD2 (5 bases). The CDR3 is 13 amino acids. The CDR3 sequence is CANNLARAETQYF. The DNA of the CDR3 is TGCGCCAACAATTTAGCGCGGGCAGAGACCCAGTACTTC.

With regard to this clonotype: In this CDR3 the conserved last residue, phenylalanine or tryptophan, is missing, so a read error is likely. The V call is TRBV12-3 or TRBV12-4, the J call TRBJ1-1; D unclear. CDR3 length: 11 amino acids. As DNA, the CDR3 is TGTGCCAGGAGTTTTAACACTGAAGCTTTCATT. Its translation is CARSFNTEAFI.

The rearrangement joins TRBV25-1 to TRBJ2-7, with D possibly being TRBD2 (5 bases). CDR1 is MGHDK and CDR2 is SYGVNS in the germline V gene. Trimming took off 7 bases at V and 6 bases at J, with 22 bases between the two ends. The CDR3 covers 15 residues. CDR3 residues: CASTLPGLGGSEQYF. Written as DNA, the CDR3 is TGTGCCAGCACACTGCCGGGTCTCGGAGGTTCCGAGCAGTACTTC.

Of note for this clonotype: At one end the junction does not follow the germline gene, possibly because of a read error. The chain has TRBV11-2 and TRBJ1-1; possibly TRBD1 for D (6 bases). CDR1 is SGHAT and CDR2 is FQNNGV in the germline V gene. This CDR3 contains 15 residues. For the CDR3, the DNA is TGCGCCAGCAGCCCTTGGGGGGCGAGGAACACTGAAGCTTACTTT. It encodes CASSPWGARNTEAYF.

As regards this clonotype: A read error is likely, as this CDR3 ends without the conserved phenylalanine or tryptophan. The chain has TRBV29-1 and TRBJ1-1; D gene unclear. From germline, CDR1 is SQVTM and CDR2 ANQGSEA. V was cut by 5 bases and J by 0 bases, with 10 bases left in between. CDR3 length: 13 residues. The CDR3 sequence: CSVSTTMNTEAFL. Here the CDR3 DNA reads TGCAGCGTTTCGACAACCATGAACACTGAAGCTTTCCTT.

This CDR3 is CASSQDMGQGAGTGELFF. The DNA of the CDR3 is TGCGCCAGCAGCCAAGATATGGGACAGGGGGCAGGAACCGGGGAGCTGTTTTTT. V is TRBV4-1 and J is TRBJ2-2, with 12 bases that match TRBD1. Germline loops: CDR1 MGHRA, CDR2 YSYEKL. The CDR3 runs to 18 residues. J was trimmed by 5 bases and V by 0 bases; bases with no gene match: 7.

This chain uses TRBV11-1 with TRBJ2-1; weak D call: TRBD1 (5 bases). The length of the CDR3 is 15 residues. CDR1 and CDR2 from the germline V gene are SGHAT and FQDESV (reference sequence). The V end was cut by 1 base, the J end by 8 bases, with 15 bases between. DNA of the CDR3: TGTGCCAGCAGCTTAGAACAGGTAAGTCTTTATGAGCAGTTCTTC. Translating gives CASSLEQVSLYEQFF.

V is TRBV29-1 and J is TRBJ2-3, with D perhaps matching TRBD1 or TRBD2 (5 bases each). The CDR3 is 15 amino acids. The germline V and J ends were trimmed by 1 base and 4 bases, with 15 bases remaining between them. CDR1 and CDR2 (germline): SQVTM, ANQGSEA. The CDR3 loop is CSVEGGSRGADTQYF. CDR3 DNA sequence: TGCAGCGTTGAAGGAGGATCGAGAGGGGCAGATACGCAGTATTTT.

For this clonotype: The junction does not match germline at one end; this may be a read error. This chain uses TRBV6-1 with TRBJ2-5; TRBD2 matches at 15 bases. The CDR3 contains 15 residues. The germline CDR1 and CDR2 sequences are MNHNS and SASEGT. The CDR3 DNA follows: TGTGCCAACATCTGGACTAGCGGGAGGGTAGAGACCCAGTATTTC. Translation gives CANIWTSGRVETQYF.

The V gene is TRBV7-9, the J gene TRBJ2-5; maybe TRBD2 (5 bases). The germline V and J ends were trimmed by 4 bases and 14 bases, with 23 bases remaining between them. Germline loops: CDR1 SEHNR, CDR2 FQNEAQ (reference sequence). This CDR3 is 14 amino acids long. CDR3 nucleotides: TGTGCCAGCAGCTACTCCAGAGGGTTCGAGACGCACTACTTC. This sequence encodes CASSYSRGFETHYF.

CDR3 sequence reads: CASSQHLVGGLADTQYF. For the CDR3, the DNA is TGTGCCAGCAGTCAACATCTAGTGGGAGGCCTGGCGGATACGCAGTATTTT. The chain recombines TRBV4-2 with TRBJ2-3; a weak D match, TRBD2 (6 bases). The CDR3 sequence is 17 residues long. V lost 6 bases, J lost 6 bases, and 25 bases lay in between. Per the germline V gene, CDR1 is LGHNA and CDR2 is YNFKEQ.

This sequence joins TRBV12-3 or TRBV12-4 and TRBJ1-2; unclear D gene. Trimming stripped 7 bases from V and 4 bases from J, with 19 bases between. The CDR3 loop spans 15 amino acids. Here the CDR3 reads CASTLAALGLYGYTF. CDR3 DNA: TGTGCCAGCACTTTGGCAGCACTCGGACTCTATGGCTACACCTTC.